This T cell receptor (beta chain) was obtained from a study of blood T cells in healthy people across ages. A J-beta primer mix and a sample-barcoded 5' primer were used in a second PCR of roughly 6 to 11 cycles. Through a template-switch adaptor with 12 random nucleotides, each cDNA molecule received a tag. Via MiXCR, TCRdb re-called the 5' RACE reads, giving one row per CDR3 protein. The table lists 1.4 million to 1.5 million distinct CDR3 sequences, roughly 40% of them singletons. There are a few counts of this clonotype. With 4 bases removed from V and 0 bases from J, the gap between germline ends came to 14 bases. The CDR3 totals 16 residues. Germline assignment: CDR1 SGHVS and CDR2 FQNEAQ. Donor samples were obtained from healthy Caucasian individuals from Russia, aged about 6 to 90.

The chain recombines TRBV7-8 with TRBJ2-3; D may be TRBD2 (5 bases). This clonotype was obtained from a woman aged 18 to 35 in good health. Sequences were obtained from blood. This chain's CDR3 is CASSSYILASTDTQYF. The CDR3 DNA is TGTGCCAGCAGCTCCTACATTCTAGCAAGCACAGATACGCAGTATTTT. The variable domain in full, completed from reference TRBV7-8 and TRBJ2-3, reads GAGVSQSPRYKVAKRGQDVALRCDPISGHVSLFWYQQALGQGPEFLTYFQNEAQLDKSGLPSDRFFAERPEGSVSTLKIQRTQQEDSAVYLCASSSYILASTDTQYFGPGTRLTVL.